Listed below are T cell receptor beta chains from one sample, sequenced in a study of blood T cell repertoires in COVID-19. Clones were read by immunoSEQ multiplex PCR, and TCRdb kept only the in-frame ones, dropping some. The sample contains 68,000 or so clones, 70% to 90% of which appear only once. Sequencing was performed on peripheral blood. The receptor source for this set is a woman aged 45-59 years with COVID-19, enrolled during active disease. Both conserved end residues are part of each CDR3. A D gene is named only where the DNA matches it firmly. Only part of the rows carry a size: once, few, many, or a class if the clone is expanded.

CDR3,DNA,size,V,J,D
CASSLVTGDQPQHF,TGTGCCAGCAGTTTGGTCACAGGGGATCAGCCCCAGCATTTT,.,TRBV28,TRBJ1-5,TRBD1
CASSGPGANYEQYF,TGTGCCAGCAGTGGCCCTGGGGCCAACTACGAGCAGTACTTC,.,TRBV2,TRBJ2-7,.
CASSTQTSGSRNEQFF,TGTGCCAGCAGCACCCAGACTAGCGGGAGTCGTAATGAGCAGTTCTTC,.,TRBV5-8,TRBJ2-1,TRBD2
CASADRLAGFAYEQYF,TGTGCCAGCGCCGATAGACTAGCCGGATTTGCCTACGAGCAGTACTTC,.,TRBV11-3,TRBJ2-7,TRBD2
CASSGSGTGGETQYF,TGTGCCAGCAGTGGATCCGGGACAGGGGGCGAGACCCAGTACTTC,.,TRBV28,TRBJ2-5,TRBD1
CASSLLGPHEQYF,TGTGCCAGCAGTTTGTTGGGGCCCCACGAGCAGTACTTC,once,TRBV28,TRBJ2-7,.
CATRSGGGGRIDTQYF,TGTGCCACTCGTTCAGGTGGAGGCGGGAGAATCGATACGCAGTATTTT,.,TRBV5-4,TRBJ2-3,TRBD2
CASSEDRGPYSNQPQHF,TGTGCCAGTAGCGAGGACAGGGGTCCGTATAGCAATCAGCCCCAGCATTTT,once,TRBV19,TRBJ1-5,TRBD1
CASSPGAGRTEAFF,TGCGCCAGCAGCCCCGGCGCAGGGAGGACTGAAGCTTTCTTT,.,TRBV5-1,TRBJ1-1,.
CASSVPTANSPLHF,TGTGCCAGCAGCGTCCCGACAGCAAATTCACCCCTCCACTTT,.,TRBV7-2,TRBJ1-6,.
CASSVTGRTYEQYF,TGTGCCAGCAGCGTTACAGGGCGGACCTACGAGCAGTACTTC,.,TRBV9,TRBJ2-7,.
CASSIVQGAQYNEQFF,TGTGCCAGTAGTATAGTGCAGGGGGCGCAGTACAATGAGCAGTTCTTC,.,TRBV19,TRBJ2-1,TRBD1
CASSQDGRGTDTQYF,TGTGCCAGCAGCCAAGATGGTAGAGGAACAGATACGCAGTATTTT,.,TRBV4-2,TRBJ2-3,.
CASSRTQGGEKLFF,TGTGCCAGCAGCAGGACTCAGGGAGGTGAAAAACTGTTTTTT,.,TRBV7-3,TRBJ1-4,.
CASSQDLRGWTNEKLFF,TGCGCCAGCAGCCAAGATCTCCGGGGTTGGACTAATGAAAAACTGTTTTTT,.,TRBV4-3,TRBJ1-4,.
CASSLKPRTSGSTDTQYF,TGTGCCAGCAGTTTAAAACCAAGGACTAGCGGGAGCACAGATACGCAGTATTTT,.,TRBV27,TRBJ2-3,TRBD2
CASSLAGQGSYEQYF,TGTGCCAGCAGCTTGGCGGGACAGGGGTCATACGAGCAGTACTTC,.,TRBV5-4,TRBJ2-7,TRBD1
CSVAAGSDTQYF,TGCAGCGTTGCCGCGGGATCAGATACGCAGTATTTT,.,TRBV29-1,TRBJ2-3,.
CASIPFTGRGHEQYF,TGCGCCAGCATACCATTCACAGGGCGGGGGCACGAGCAGTACTTC,.,TRBV10-1,TRBJ2-7,.
CAWSVLRDTQYF,TGTGCCTGGAGTGTACTGAGGGATACGCAGTATTTT,once,TRBV30,TRBJ2-3,.
CATTVGLSPEAFF,TGTGCCACCACAGTAGGCCTGAGCCCCGAAGCTTTCTTT,.,TRBV25-1,TRBJ1-1,.
CASSPDRRKLFF,TGTGCCAGCAGTCCTGACAGGAGAAAACTGTTTTTT,.,TRBV12-3/TRBV12-4,TRBJ1-4,.
CASSWRRGNSYEQYF,TGTGCCAGCTCCTGGAGACGGGGTAACTCCTACGAGCAGTACTTC,.,TRBV18,TRBJ2-7,.
CASSQARQGPNTDTQYF,TGTGCCAGCAGCCAAGCCCGACAGGGTCCGAACACAGATACGCAGTATTTT,.,TRBV14,TRBJ2-3,TRBD1
CASSLLKLFF,TGTGCCAGCAGTCTTTTAAAACTGTTTTTT,.,TRBV6-5,TRBJ1-4,.
CASRLGHTSYEQYF,TGTGCCAGTAGGCTGGGACATACGTCCTACGAGCAGTACTTC,few,TRBV19,TRBJ2-7,.
CASSQERPHSGRATNQETQYF,TGTGCCAGCAGCCAAGAGAGACCCCATAGCGGGAGGGCCACAAACCAAGAGACCCAGTACTTC,.,TRBV3-1/TRBV3-2,TRBJ2-5,TRBD2
CASMGPGQGAGELFF,TGTGCCAGCATGGGCCCGGGACAGGGAGCCGGGGAGCTGTTTTTT,.,TRBV6-6,TRBJ2-2,TRBD1
CASSMYSGRAIYNEQFF,TGTGCCAGTAGTATGTACAGCGGGAGGGCCATATACAATGAGCAGTTCTTC,.,TRBV19,TRBJ2-1,TRBD2
CASTMGGNLNNEQFF,TGTGCCAGTACCATGGGGGGGAACTTAAACAATGAGCAGTTCTTC,.,TRBV19,TRBJ2-1,TRBD2
CASSKGSRDLTNEQFF,TGTGCCAGCAGCAAAGGGTCGCGGGACTTGACTAATGAGCAGTTCTTC,once,TRBV21-1,TRBJ2-1,.
CASSPGLVNEQFF,TGTGCCAGCAGTCCCGGACTAGTCAATGAGCAGTTCTTC,.,TRBV28,TRBJ2-1,TRBD2
CASTPFPGNEQFF,TGTGCCAGCACCCCCTTCCCGGGGAATGAGCAGTTCTTC,once,TRBV7-8,TRBJ2-1,.
CASSLEPAGVVSTEAFF,TGTGCCAGCAGCTTAGAGCCGGCGGGGGTAGTTAGCACTGAAGCTTTCTTT,.,TRBV7-9,TRBJ1-1,.
CAIRAGVGNEQFF,TGTGCCATCAGAGCGGGAGTGGGCAATGAGCAGTTCTTC,few,TRBV10-3,TRBJ2-1,TRBD2
CASSNSTGYYGYTF,TGCGCCAGCAGCAACTCGACAGGCTACTATGGCTACACCTTC,.,TRBV5-1,TRBJ1-2,.
CASSSISLKAGTNTEAFF,TGTGCCAGCAGCTCCATTAGCCTTAAGGCAGGGACAAACACTGAAGCTTTCTTT,.,TRBV7-9,TRBJ1-1,.
CASSYSGTGVEAFF,TGTGCCAGCAGTTACTCCGGGACAGGGGTTGAAGCTTTCTTT,.,TRBV6-5,TRBJ1-1,TRBD1
CASSYSPSGVEGTQYF,TGTGCCAGCAGTTACTCGCCTAGCGGAGTTGAGGGTACGCAGTATTTT,.,TRBV6-6,TRBJ2-3,TRBD2
CASSQSGKGNEQFF,TGTGCCAGCAGCCAAAGCGGGAAGGGGAATGAGCAGTTCTTC,.,TRBV3-1/TRBV3-2,TRBJ2-1,TRBD2
CASKRSPAGEETQYF,TGTGCCAGCAAACGCTCTCCGGCGGGAGAAGAGACCCAGTACTTC,.,TRBV3-1/TRBV3-2,TRBJ2-5,TRBD2
CAWSTGGAGELFF,TGTGCCTGGAGTACCGGGGGAGCGGGGGAGCTGTTTTTT,once,TRBV30,TRBJ2-2,.
CASSLKQDSEKLFF,TGTGCCAGCAGTTTAAAACAGGATTCTGAAAAACTGTTTTTT,.,TRBV27,TRBJ1-4,.
CASSPWTSGYEQYF,TGTGCCAGCAGCCCTTGGACTAGCGGCTACGAGCAGTACTTC,.,TRBV7-9,TRBJ2-7,TRBD2
CASSVLTYEQYF,TGTGCCAGCAGTGTCCTAACTTACGAGCAGTACTTC,.,TRBV6-2/TRBV6-3,TRBJ2-7,.
CASNGGRGYEQYF,TGTGCCAGTAATGGCGGGAGAGGATACGAGCAGTACTTC,.,TRBV19,TRBJ2-7,TRBD2
CAWSVLPGEEAFF,TGTGCCTGGAGTGTACTTCCCGGGGAGGAAGCTTTCTTT,few,TRBV30,TRBJ1-1,.
CASSQDRLLADYPLEQYF,TGTGCCAGCAGCCAAGATCGCCTTCTAGCGGACTATCCCCTCGAGCAGTACTTC,.,TRBV3-1/TRBV3-2,TRBJ2-7,TRBD2
CASSRSGTSGNTDTQYF,TGCGCCAGCAGCCGATCGGGAACTAGCGGGAACACAGATACGCAGTATTTT,.,TRBV4-1,TRBJ2-3,TRBD2
CASSFTQGKRNTEAFF,TGCGCCAGCAGCTTCACACAGGGTAAGAGGAACACTGAAGCTTTCTTT,few,TRBV5-1,TRBJ1-1,.
CASSTGTSGQETQYF,TGCGCCAGCAGCACAGGGACTAGCGGACAAGAGACCCAGTACTTC,.,TRBV5-1,TRBJ2-5,TRBD2